This entry lists 30 T cell receptor beta chains sequenced from one sample in a study of shared clonotypes between healthy human individuals. TCRdb's copy holds only in-frame clones and misses some; the assay was immunoSEQ multiplex PCR. The sample shows some 1,100,000 clones, approximately 80% of them seen only once. Sequenced: memory CD4+ T cells from PBMCs. Described subset: CD45RA-negative fraction. The receptors derive from a man between 18 and 29 years old in good health. Some clones in this sample may be carry-over from other donors' samples.

V gene TRBV5-4 combines with J gene TRBJ2-3, with 7 bases lining up with TRBD2. CDR1 is SGHNT and CDR2 is YYREEE in the germline V gene (reference sequence). The CDR3 sequence is 16 residues long. J lost 4 bases, V lost 3 bases, and 11 bases had no gene match. This CDR3 reads CASSSRLAGAADTQYF. The CDR3 nucleotides are TGTGCCAGCAGCTCTAGACTAGCTGGCGCGGCAGATACGCAGTATTTT.

The chain is built from TRBV5-6 and TRBJ2-5; 7 positions agree with TRBD1. V shed 3 bases, J shed 5 bases, and the junction held 7 bases outside the gene matches. CDR1 SGHDT and CDR2 YYEEEE come from the germline V gene. The CDR3 consists of 14 residues. The DNA of the CDR3 is TGTGCCAGCAGCTCCACAGGGGAAGGGGAGACCCAGTACTTC. Translation: CASSSTGEGETQYF.

Only one count was recorded for this clone. The rearrangement joins TRBV7-9 to TRBJ1-1; D is unresolved. The CDR3 sequence is 17 residues long. The germline V gene has CDR1 SEHNR and CDR2 FQNEAQ (reference sequence). V lost 4 bases and J 1 base, leaving 19 bases between the germline ends. The CDR3 nucleotides read TGTGCCAGCAGCTCCCCAAACGAGGTGCAGACGAACACTGAAGCTTTCTTT. This codes for CASSSPNEVQTNTEAFF.

The chain recombines TRBV7-8 with TRBJ2-3, with TRBD1 matching over 10 bases. Germline V CDR1 and CDR2: SGHVS, FQNEAQ. This CDR3 region has 15 residues. V lost 5 bases to trimming and J lost 7 bases; unmatched junction nucleotides: 9. The DNA of the CDR3 is TGTGCCAGCAGCCCGAGGGACAGGGGAGTGAATACGCAGTATTTT. Translated: CASSPRDRGVNTQYF.

The chain uses TRBV5-1 and TRBJ2-5, with D perhaps TRBD1 or TRBD2 (6 bases each). V lost 4 bases, J lost 4 bases, and 20 bases lay in between. Germline assignment: CDR1 SGHRS and CDR2 YFSETQ. There are 16 residues in the CDR3. CDR3 DNA: TGCGCCAGCAGCGTTCCGGGGGCGAGGGCCGGAGAGACCCAGTACTTC. Its protein product is CASSVPGARAGETQYF.

This chain joins TRBV27 and TRBJ1-5, with D perhaps TRBD1 (6 bases). The CDR3 has 14 residues. Trimming pared 11 bases from V and 7 bases from J, leaving 21 bases between. Germline CDR1 is MNHEY and CDR2 is SMNVEV (reference sequence). CDR3 sequence (DNA): TGTGCCTCTCGAGACAGGCCCCGCGGACAGCCCCAGCATTTT. It encodes CASRDRPRGQPQHF.

The genes are TRBV27 and TRBJ2-7; D might be TRBD1 (5 bases). The CDR3 is 16 residues long. V lost 3 bases and J 5 bases, leaving 20 bases between the germline ends. Germline V lookup: CDR1 MNHEY, CDR2 SMNVEV (reference sequence). This chain's CDR3 is CASSFQKGNWKNEQYF. CDR3 nucleotides: TGTGCCAGCAGTTTCCAAAAGGGGAATTGGAAAAACGAGCAGTACTTC.

The table lists this clone with a few counts. V usage is TRBV29-1 and J usage is TRBJ2-7; weak D call: TRBD1 (6 bases). The V gene's germline CDR1 is SQVTM and CDR2 ANQGSEA. CDR3 length: 13 amino acids. Trimming took 7 bases from V and 3 from J, leaving 16 bases between them. Written as DNA, the CDR3 is TGCAGCGCCAAGGTAGGGACAAACTACGAGCAGTACTTC. This codes for CSAKVGTNYEQYF.

This clone was seen a few times. This chain joins TRBV11-2 and TRBJ2-7; 9 nucleotides line up with TRBD2. Germline V gene sequence: CDR1 SGHAT, CDR2 FQNNGV. V was pared by 3 bases and J by 6 bases, with 9 bases of the junction left unmatched. This CDR3 has 15 amino acids. The CDR3: CASSFLASGTREQYF. The CDR3 coding sequence is TGTGCCAGCAGCTTCCTAGCTAGCGGGACTCGCGAGCAGTACTTC.

This chain uses TRBV11-2 with TRBJ2-1; TRBD2 matches 12 bases. With V trimmed by 3 bases and J by 6 bases, 12 bases remained unmatched. The CDR3 is made up of 18 amino acids. Germline values: CDR1 SGHAT, CDR2 FQNNGV. CDR3 sequence: CASSFRRLAGVGSNEQFF. CDR3 DNA sequence: TGTGCCAGCAGCTTCCGTCGACTAGCGGGAGTAGGTAGCAATGAGCAGTTCTTC.

This clone was counted between two and nine times. The chain is built from TRBV7-9 and TRBJ1-4; a possible D gene is TRBD1 (5 bases). V was cut by 3 bases and J by 11 bases, with 7 bases left in between. Germline CDR1 reads SEHNR; CDR2 reads FQNEAQ (reference sequence). The CDR3 sequence is 11 residues long. The CDR3 is CASSLGDKLFF. In DNA, the CDR3 is TGTGCCAGCAGCTTGGGGGATAAACTGTTTTTT.

The gene calls are TRBV7-3 and TRBJ2-1; D could derive from TRBD1 or TRBD2 (5 bases each). This CDR3 contains 13 residues. CDR1 is SGHTA, CDR2 FQGTGA, per germline. Trimming shortened V by 5 bases and J by 12 bases, and 17 bases separated the two germline ends. In nucleotides, the CDR3 is TGTGCCAGCAGCCAGGGAACGGGATTAACGCAGTTCTTC. This translates into CASSQGTGLTQFF.

The genes are TRBV19 and TRBJ1-2; 8 bases map to TRBD1. Germline V gene data show CDR1 as LNHDA and CDR2 as SQIVND (reference sequence). The CDR3 runs to 14 residues. V shed 6 bases, J shed 5 bases, and the junction held 8 bases outside the gene matches. CDR3 bases: TGTGCCAGTAGCCGACAGGGGATGAGGTATGGCTACACCTTC. Translating it yields CASSRQGMRYGYTF.

This clone was counted a few times. The chain uses TRBV7-8 and TRBJ2-1; maybe TRBD2 (5 bases). Trimming removed 1 base at V and 7 bases at J, with 17 bases between. The CDR3 covers 16 residues. The germline gives CDR1 SGHVS, CDR2 FQNEAQ. Here the CDR3 reads CASSLEPLARENEQFF. CDR3 nucleotide sequence: TGTGCCAGCAGCTTAGAGCCCCTTGCTAGGGAGAATGAGCAGTTCTTC.

The V gene is TRBV30, the J gene TRBJ2-3, with D possibly matching TRBD2 (6 bases). Looked up from germline, CDR1 is GTSNPN and CDR2 is SVGIG (reference sequence). Trimming left V 5 bases short and J 4 bases short, with 16 bases between. This CDR3 is 14 amino acids long. The CDR3 bases are TGTGCCTGGGGGTCAGGGAGGTCGCCAGATACGCAGTATTTT. As protein: CAWGSGRSPDTQYF.

The chain links TRBV5-1 to TRBJ2-5; 10 bases are shared with TRBD2. The germline V gene has CDR1 SGHRS and CDR2 YFSETQ. V gave up 1 base and J gave up 4 bases; unmatched junction bases: 4. The CDR3 has 15 amino acids. The CDR3 here is CASSLIAGGVETQYF. Here the CDR3 DNA reads TGCGCCAGCAGCTTGATAGCGGGAGGAGTAGAGACCCAGTACTTC.

The CDR3 spells CASSTGVLYTEAFF. The CDR3 DNA reads as TGCGCCAGCAGCACCGGGGTGTTGTACACTGAAGCTTTCTTT. V usage is TRBV5-1 and J usage is TRBJ1-1; unclear D gene. V dropped 4 bases and J dropped 3 bases, with 13 bases sitting between them. Germline assignment: CDR1 SGHRS and CDR2 YFSETQ. The CDR3 covers 14 residues.

The chain is built from TRBV23-1 and TRBJ2-5; no clear D. TRBV23-1 is designated an ORF whose function remains uncertain. The ends were cut back, 2 bases at V and 5 bases at J, with 24 bases in the middle. The CDR3 consists of 18 residues. Here the CDR3 DNA reads TGCGCCAGCAGTCAAATCGTATTTTTACGGCCCCAGAGGGAGACCCAGTACTTC. Translated: CASSQIVFLRPQRETQYF.

This rearrangement joins TRBV6-5 to TRBJ2-2, with D tentatively TRBD1 or TRBD2 (6 bases each). The CDR3 spans 16 residues. Trimming took 0 bases from V and 4 from J, leaving 12 bases between them. Germline-derived CDR1 and CDR2 are MNHEY and SVGAGI. The chain's CDR3 is CASSYSGGGGTGELFF. Here the CDR3 DNA reads TGTGCCAGCAGTTACTCTGGAGGGGGTGGCACCGGGGAGCTGTTTTTT.

V is TRBV28 and J is TRBJ1-2; a weak D match, TRBD1 (5 bases). This CDR3 region has 14 residues. The V end was cut by 6 bases, the J end by 5 bases, with 16 bases between. CDR1 and CDR2 (germline): MDHEN, SYDVKM. The CDR3 is CASRGEGPLYGYTF. The CDR3 coding sequence is TGTGCCAGCAGAGGGGAAGGACCCCTATATGGCTACACCTTC.

This clone was detected a few times. V gene TRBV9 combines with J gene TRBJ1-5, with D possibly TRBD1 on 5 matching bases. There are 13 residues in the CDR3. The V and J ends lost 4 bases and 5 bases respectively, with 10 bases between them. The germline V gene encodes CDR1 SGDLS and CDR2 YYNGEE. The CDR3 region has the DNA TGTGCCAGCAGCCTGACGACAGATCAGCCCCAGCATTTT. As protein: CASSLTTDQPQHF.

The V call is TRBV10-3, the J call TRBJ2-5; 7 bases align to TRBD1. Germline lookup yields CDR1 ENHRY and CDR2 SYGVKD. Trimming at V came to 4 bases and at J to 2 bases, leaving 7 bases not matched to a gene. This CDR3 is built from 15 residues. In DNA form, the CDR3 reads TGTGCCATCAGTGTAAATGCAGGGGGTCAAGAGACCCAGTACTTC. Translated, it gives CAISVNAGGQETQYF.

The V and J genes are TRBV28 and TRBJ1-2; TRBD1 might be the D (6 bases). Looked up from germline, CDR1 is MDHEN and CDR2 is SYDVKM. The V and J ends lost 6 bases and 4 bases respectively, with 18 bases between them. The CDR3 consists of 15 residues. This CDR3 is CASRTLTGGAYGYTF. The CDR3 DNA reads as TGTGCCAGCAGAACTCTGACAGGCGGTGCCTATGGCTACACCTTC.

The CDR3 DNA follows: TGCGCCAGCAGCCAAGCCCCCACCTACGAGCAGTACTTC. It yields the protein CASSQAPTYEQYF. V is TRBV4-1 and J is TRBJ2-7, with unresolved D. The CDR3 has 13 residues. Germline V lookup: CDR1 MGHRA, CDR2 YSYEKL. Trimming removed 1 base at V and 2 bases at J, with 6 bases between.

The chain is built from TRBV27 and TRBJ1-6, with 9 positions matching TRBD1. Looked up from germline, CDR1 is MNHEY and CDR2 is SMNVEV (reference sequence). V gave up 2 bases and J gave up 4 bases; unmatched junction bases: 0. This CDR3 contains 15 residues. The CDR3 region is CASSLDRGYNSPLHF. The DNA for the CDR3 is TGTGCCAGCAGTTTAGACAGGGGGTATAATTCACCCCTCCACTTT.

This chain uses TRBV5-8 with TRBJ2-5, with D tentatively TRBD1 or TRBD2 (5 bases each). CDR3 length equals 10 residues. Germline CDR1 and CDR2: SGHTS and YDEGEE. V was trimmed by 4 bases and J by 10 bases, leaving 8 bases between them. The CDR3, as DNA: TGTGCCAGCAGCCGGGGCTTCCAGTACTTC. Its translation: CASSRGFQYF.

A few counts support this clone. This chain joins TRBV28 and TRBJ1-1, with 7 bases aligning to TRBD1. Per the germline V gene, CDR1 is MDHEN and CDR2 is SYDVKM. This CDR3 is built from 12 residues. V gave up 3 bases and J gave up 11 bases; unmatched junction bases: 6. The CDR3 reads CASSLAGTVAFF. CDR3 nucleotides: TGTGCCAGCAGTTTGGCCGGGACAGTGGCTTTCTTT.

The chain uses TRBV2 and TRBJ1-1, with D unclear. Per germline, CDR1 SNHLY and CDR2 FYNNEI. This CDR3 spans 13 amino acids. V dropped 6 bases and J dropped 1 base, with 9 bases sitting between them. The CDR3 loop is CASRQDQNTEAFF. The CDR3 region has the DNA TGTGCCAGCAGGCAGGATCAGAACACTGAAGCTTTCTTT.

The chain joins TRBV19 to TRBJ1-5, with TRBD1 identical over 7 bases. Germline-derived CDR1 and CDR2 are LNHDA and SQIVND (reference sequence). CDR3 length: 15 amino acids. V dropped 3 bases and J dropped 4; count of bases not matched to a gene: 6. CDR3: CASSMGQGGNQPQHF. CDR3 nucleotides: TGTGCCAGTAGTATGGGGCAGGGGGGTAATCAGCCCCAGCATTTT.

This chain joins TRBV5-1 and TRBJ1-2; a possible D gene is TRBD1 (5 bases). Looked up from germline, CDR1 is SGHRS and CDR2 is YFSETQ. Deletions cut 0 bases from V and 1 base from J, with 7 bases between. The CDR3 contains 14 residues. Here the CDR3 reads CASSLGQLNYGYTF. The CDR3 nucleotides read TGCGCCAGCAGCTTGGGACAGCTTAACTATGGCTACACCTTC. The whole variable domain, remainder taken from reference TRBV5-1 and TRBJ1-2, is KAGVTQTPRYLIKTRGQQVTLSCSPISGHRSVSWYQQTPGQGLQFLFEYFSETQRNKGNFPGRFSGRQFSNSRSEMNVSTLELGDSALYLCASSLGQLNYGYTFGSGTRLTVV.